This TCR beta chain appears in the sequencing data of a study of OX40 agonist ivuxolimab in advanced cancers. At the level of the study: At doses from 0.01 to 10 mg/kg, patients were given intravenous ivuxolimab every 2 weeks.

Study results and limitations: Among the lowest levels of clonal expansion were found in partial responders at 0.1-3.0 mg/kg. The antigen specificity of the peripheral T cells (those that were expanded) was not determined.

The CDR3 loop spans 16 amino acids. The V gene end was trimmed by 6 bases and the J gene end by 5 bases; junction bases not matched to a gene: 12. CDR1 is SEHNR, CDR2 FQNEAQ, per germline (reference sequence). Profiled with immunoSEQ multiplex PCR; TCRdb holds only in-frame clones, not every one. The table records almost 50,000 clones, 81% of them present only once. In this sample, this clone turned up once. Its antigen is currently unknown. This receptor was obtained from an adult with an advanced solid tumor such as melanoma, head and neck, liver or kidney cancer. This specimen was CD4+ or CD8+ T cells sorted from blood, taken in a trial of the OX40 agonist ivuxolimab. This rearrangement joins TRBV7-9 to TRBJ2-1; 8 nucleotides align to TRBD1. The CDR3 spells CASRGERTGIHNEQFF. The CDR3 DNA is TGTGCCAGCAGGGGAGAGCGGACAGGGATTCACAATGAGCAGTTCTTC.